These T cell receptor beta chains were read from a single sample in a study of T cells in Graves' hyperthyroidism and ophthalmopathy. TCRdb reprocessed the multiplex PCR reads via MiXCR and lists one record per CDR3 protein. The data show 500,000 to 600,000 distinct CDR3 sequences, approximately 16% seen once. The sequenced material came from blood. These TCRs come from a woman younger than 35 with Graves' hyperthyroidism. Each CDR3 is given with its conserved first and last residue. D genes are given only for firm matches. Clone size is given for some rows only: seen once, a few or many times, or a class if the clone is expanded.

abundance,v_gene,j_gene,d_gene,CDR3nt,CDR3aa
NA,TRBV14,TRBJ1-1,NA,TGTGCCAGCAGCAAACGTACCTTCATGACTGAAGCTTTCTTT,CASSKRTFMTEAFF
NA,TRBV29-1,TRBJ1-2,NA,TGCAGCGTTGTTTGGAATTATGGCTACACCTTC,CSVVWNYGYTF
many,TRBV5-1,TRBJ2-7,TRBD2,TGCGCCAGCAGCGAGGCGGGGGTCTCCTACGAGCAGTACTTC,CASSEAGVSYEQYF
NA,TRBV19,TRBJ2-7,NA,TGTGCCAGTAGCCCTACAGTAGGGCGGCTGACAGCCCACGAGCAGTACTTC,CASSPTVGRLTAHEQYF
many,TRBV12-3/TRBV12-4,TRBJ1-1,NA,TGTGCCAGCAGTTTATCCCTTCCAGGGAACACTGAAGCTTTCTTT,CASSLSLPGNTEAFF
many,TRBV20-1,TRBJ2-5,NA,TGCAGTGCCCCGAAGAGTAATCGAGGGGAGACCCAGTACTTC,CSAPKSNRGETQYF
many,TRBV13,TRBJ2-7,NA,TGTGCCAGCAGCCCACCCCTCCGGACACAAGGCTACGAGCAGTACTTC,CASSPPLRTQGYEQYF
NA,TRBV5-5,TRBJ1-5,NA,TGTGCCAGCAGCTTGGTGGCAGCTAATCAGCCCCAGCATTTT,CASSLVAANQPQHF
many,TRBV6-1,TRBJ1-2,NA,TGTGCCAGCGGCATAAGAGGGGACGACTATGGCTACACCTTC,CASGIRGDDYGYTF
NA,TRBV18,TRBJ2-3,TRBD1,TGTGCCAGCTCACCACTAAGGGGGCATACGCAGTATTTT,CASSPLRGHTQYF
few,TRBV7-9,TRBJ1-1,NA,TGTGCCAGCAGCTTAGCGGGGGGCAGGGCCACTGAAGCTTTCTTT,CASSLAGGRATEAFF
NA,TRBV12-3/TRBV12-4,TRBJ2-1,TRBD2,TGTGCCAGCAGCCTGGGGGGCTGGACTAGCGGGAGGAATGAGCGGTTCTTC,CASSLGGWTSGRNERFF
NA,TRBV5-6,TRBJ2-7,TRBD1,TGTGCCAGCAGCTTACGGACAGGCTACGAGCAGTACTTC,CASSLRTGYEQYF
NA,TRBV6-1,TRBJ2-3,TRBD1,TGTGCCAGCAGTCGACAGGGTCCTAGCACAGATACGCAGTATTTT,CASSRQGPSTDTQYF
NA,TRBV7-8,TRBJ2-7,TRBD2,TGTGCCAGCAAACTAGCGGGGGTCTCCTACGAGCAGTACTTC,CASKLAGVSYEQYF
many,TRBV6-1,TRBJ1-1,TRBD1,TGTGCCAGCAGTGTCCACAGGGGTACTGAAGCTTTCTTT,CASSVHRGTEAFF
few,TRBV20-1,TRBJ2-7,TRBD2,TGCAGTGCTATTACCGGGACTAGCGGGTACGAGCAGTACTTC,CSAITGTSGYEQYF
many,TRBV20-1,TRBJ1-1,NA,TGCAGTGCTAGAGGGCAGGGAATTATGAACACTGAAGCTTTCTTT,CSARGQGIMNTEAFF
many,TRBV5-1,TRBJ2-5,TRBD2,TGCGCCAGCAGCTTTGGGGTAGCGGGAGAGGTAGAGACCCAGTACTTC,CASSFGVAGEVETQYF
many,TRBV12-3/TRBV12-4,TRBJ1-4,TRBD1,TGTGCCAGCAGCACCGGGACAGGGCCGACGAGGAAACTGTTTTTT,CASSTGTGPTRKLFF
many,TRBV30,TRBJ1-1,NA,TGTGCCTGGGTTCTGGACGGAAAGAACACTGAAGCTTTCTTT,CAWVLDGKNTEAFF
NA,TRBV5-1,TRBJ2-1,NA,TGCGCCAGCAGCTATGAAGGCGGGATCGGGTTCTTC,CASSYEGGIGFF
few,TRBV15,TRBJ2-5,TRBD1,TGTGCCACCAGCAGAGTTTCAGGGGGAGAGACCCAGTACTTC,CATSRVSGGETQYF
many,TRBV20-1,TRBJ1-6,NA,TGCAGTGCTAGAGATACGGGCTCACCGAGGGATAATTCACCCCTCCACTTT,CSARDTGSPRDNSPLHF
few,TRBV7-9,TRBJ2-1,TRBD2,TGTGCCAGCAGCCACGGGGGGCGACTAGCGTGGTACAATGAGCAGTTCTTC,CASSHGGRLAWYNEQFF
few,TRBV7-2,TRBJ2-2,NA,TGTGCCAGCAGCTCAACAGGGTTCACCGGGGAGCTGTTTTTT,CASSSTGFTGELFF
few,TRBV29-1,TRBJ2-3,TRBD2,TGCAGCGTTGAACTGAGACTAGCGGGAGGGCTGGCAGATACGCAGTATTTT,CSVELRLAGGLADTQYF
NA,TRBV25-1,TRBJ2-2,NA,TGTGCCAGCCGTTCGCCAGCGACAGGGACTCCCGGGGAGCTGTTTTTT,CASRSPATGTPGELFF